Each of the 9 T cell receptor beta chains below was sequenced from the same sample in a study of PD-1 blockade in mismatch repair-deficient tumors. The table came from immunoSEQ multiplex PCR; TCRdb's copy has only in-frame clones and leaves some out. The sample lists 25,000 to 30,000 clones, roughly 84% occurring once. The sequencing used PBMCs, collected before pembrolizumab treatment. The receptors shown here come from an adult with mismatch repair-deficient cancer.

The CDR3: CASRPPGRLAGVVDNEQFF. CDR3 in DNA: TGCGCCAGCAGACCACCAGGGAGGCTAGCGGGAGTGGTCGACAATGAGCAGTTCTTC. The genes are TRBV4-1 and TRBJ2-1, with 10 bases lining up with TRBD2. CDR3 length: 19 residues. After removal of 6 bases from V and 5 bases from J, the junction contained 19 bases not matched to a gene. Germline V gene lookup returns CDR1 MGHRA and CDR2 YSYEKL.

The chain is built from TRBV10-3 and TRBJ2-3; 12 nucleotides line up with TRBD2. The CDR3 totals 15 residues. Germline assignment: CDR1 ENHRY and CDR2 SYGVKD. Trimming cost V 6 bases and J 3 bases; bases outside gene matches: 4. CDR3 protein: CAIRTGTSGTDTQYF. The CDR3 DNA reads TGTGCCATCAGGACCGGGACTAGCGGGACAGATACGCAGTATTTT.

The J gene is TRBJ2-4, the V gene TRBV28, with 10 bases that match TRBD1. The CDR3 extends over 16 amino acids. The V gene's germline CDR1 is MDHEN and CDR2 SYDVKM. With 5 bases clipped from V and 3 bases from J, the junction kept 7 bases outside the gene matches. The DNA of the CDR3 is TGTGCCAGCAGTCAGACCGGGACAGGGGACAAAAACATTCAGTACTTC. Its translation: CASSQTGTGDKNIQYF. Full variable domain (missing parts from reference TRBV28 and TRBJ2-4): DVKVTQSSRYLVKRTGEKVFLECVQDMDHENMFWYRQDPGLGLRLIYFSYDVKMKEKGDIPEGYSVSREKKERFSLILESASTNQTSMYLCASSQTGTGDKNIQYFGAGTRLSVL.

The table lists this clone with a count of one. The V call is TRBV19, the J call TRBJ2-3; D ambiguous. CDR3 length equals 14 residues. From germline, CDR1 is LNHDA and CDR2 SQIVND (reference sequence). Trimming took off 5 bases at V and 0 bases at J, with 9 bases between the two ends. CDR3 coding DNA: TGTGCCAGTAGTCTCAGACTCAGCACAGATACGCAGTATTTT. Translation: CASSLRLSTDTQYF.

J is TRBJ2-5 and V is TRBV6-1, with D possibly being TRBD1 (5 bases). The J call is doubtful: the DNA matches TRBJ2-7 better. This CDR3 is 14 amino acids long. From germline, CDR1 is MNHNS and CDR2 SASEGT. The CDR3 DNA follows: TGTGCCAGCAGTGAGGGGCTAGTATACTACGAGCAGTACTTC. It specifies CASSEGLVYYEQYF.

This rearrangement joins TRBV9 to TRBJ2-5; 7 bases agree with TRBD1. Germline loops: CDR1 SGDLS, CDR2 YYNGEE. This CDR3 has 15 residues. J gave up 4 bases and V 0 bases, and 6 bases lay outside the gene matches. This chain's CDR3 is CASSVDTGAGETQYF. The CDR3 DNA reads as TGTGCCAGCAGCGTAGATACAGGGGCGGGAGAGACCCAGTACTTC.

This clone showed up just a few times. V is TRBV18 and J is TRBJ2-7, with 7 nucleotides matching TRBD1. This CDR3 is built from 14 residues. With V trimmed by 5 bases and J by 2 bases, 6 bases remained unmatched. CDR1 is KGHSH and CDR2 is LQKENI in the germline V gene. CDR3 bases: TGTGCCAGCTCATCCGGGACAGAACCCTACGAGCAGTACTTC. It codes for CASSSGTEPYEQYF.

This clone was picked up a small number of times. CDR3 DNA sequence: TGTGCCAGCAGTTATTCGTATGGCTACACCTTC. It encodes CASSYSYGYTF. This chain connects TRBV6-5 to TRBJ1-2; D ambiguous. Between the trimmed V and J ends, which lost 3 bases and 5 bases, there was a span of 4 bases. This CDR3 is 11 amino acids long. Germline-derived CDR1 and CDR2 are MNHEY and SVGAGI.

The J gene is TRBJ2-1, the V gene TRBV11-2; 8 nucleotides line up with TRBD2. V was pared by 2 bases and J by 6 bases, with 9 bases of the junction left unmatched. The CDR3 sequence is 16 residues long. Germline assignment: CDR1 SGHAT and CDR2 FQNNGV. This chain's CDR3 is CASSLLTSGTSNEQFF. The CDR3 bases are TGTGCCAGCAGCTTACTTACTTCCGGGACTAGCAATGAGCAGTTCTTC.